Listed here are 23 T cell receptor beta chains from one sample, sequenced in a study of human T cells and chemical hapten exposure. The time point: patch test 1, 2 weeks after DPC sensitization. Treatment given: therapeutic diphenylcyclopropenone sensitization with weekly scalp DPC. Each CDR3 protein gets one entry after TCRdb re-called the RACE reads with MiXCR. The table shows around 50,000 distinct CDR3 sequences, with roughly a tenth occurring only once. Here the sequenced sample was whole blood, taken in connection with sensitization to the hapten diphenylcyclopropenone (DPC). The receptors come from a woman between 40 and 50 years old with alopecia areata. Some clones in this sample may be carry-over from other donors' samples.

This clonotype came up a few times. The chain couples TRBV7-2 to TRBJ2-2, with D perhaps matching TRBD1 (5 bases). The CDR3 totals 15 residues. Trimming pared 5 bases from V and 15 bases from J, leaving 25 bases between. In germline, CDR1 is SGHTA, CDR2 FQGNSA. CDR3 residues: CASSTWKGALGQLFF. In DNA form, the CDR3 reads TGTGCCAGCAGCACCTGGAAAGGGGCCCTGGGGCAGTTGTTTTTT.

The chain joins TRBV6-5 to TRBJ1-2; D may be TRBD1 (5 bases). The CDR3 totals 14 residues. Germline assignment: CDR1 MNHEY and CDR2 SVGAGI. V was cut by 7 bases and J by 2 bases, with 14 bases left in between. Written as DNA, the CDR3 is TGTGCCAGCAAGGACACTGGAGAGAACTATGGCTACACCTTC. Translating it yields CASKDTGENYGYTF.

This clonotype was picked up many times. The rearrangement uses TRBV11-2 and TRBJ1-6; D remains ambiguous. Deletions cut 0 bases from V and 9 bases from J, with 9 bases between. The V gene's germline CDR1 is SGHAT and CDR2 FQNNGV. CDR3 length: 14 amino acids. The chain's CDR3 is CASSLDLESSPLHF. As DNA, the CDR3 is TGTGCCAGCAGCTTAGATCTCGAAAGTTCACCCCTCCACTTT.

This clonotype was seen at least ten times. This rearrangement joins TRBV3-1 to TRBJ1-5; D unresolved. The CDR3 consists of 14 residues. The V end was cut by 4 bases, the J end by 2 bases, with 9 bases between. Germline assignment: CDR1 LGHDT and CDR2 YNNKEL (reference sequence). The CDR3 is CASSLALGNQPQHF. The CDR3, as DNA: TGTGCCAGCAGCCTGGCCCTCGGCAATCAGCCCCAGCATTTT.

The chain carries TRBV7-8 and TRBJ1-4; TRBD1 matches 7 bases. CDR3 length equals 14 residues. Germline CDR1 is SGHVS and CDR2 is FQNEAQ. The trim removed 5 bases at V and 7 bases at J, leaving 7 bases unmatched. CDR3 residues: CASSVTGLGEKLFF. The CDR3 DNA reads TGTGCCAGCAGCGTGACAGGGCTGGGTGAAAAACTGTTTTTT.

At least ten counts were recorded for this clonotype. The chain is built from TRBV20-1 and TRBJ1-4; no clear D gene. CDR1 and CDR2 from the germline V gene are DFQATT and SNEGSKA (reference sequence). The CDR3 length is 15 residues. Trimming took off 0 bases at V and 2 bases at J, with 10 bases between the two ends. Written as DNA, the CDR3 is TGCAGTGCTAGAGATGGAAACCCCACTAATGAAAAACTGTTTTTT. Translated: CSARDGNPTNEKLFF.

CDR3 DNA sequence: TGTGCCAGCAGTGAAACGGCCCAAAAAAACATTCAGTACTTC. Its translation: CASSETAQKNIQYF. This rearrangement joins TRBV6-1 to TRBJ2-4, with no clear D. The CDR3 has 14 residues. Germline V CDR1 and CDR2: MNHNS, SASEGT. V was pared by 2 bases and J by 4 bases, with 9 bases between.

This clonotype came up many times. V and J are TRBV30 and TRBJ1-4, with TRBD1 matching 9 bases. The germline V gene encodes CDR1 GTSNPN and CDR2 SVGIG (reference sequence). This CDR3 has 11 residues. The V and J ends lost 5 bases and 8 bases, in that order; junction bases with no gene match: 0. The CDR3 nucleotides are TGTGCCTGGGGGACAGGGGAAAAACTGTTTTTT. It encodes CAWGTGEKLFF.

The chain couples TRBV29-1 to TRBJ1-1; possibly TRBD1 for D (6 bases). V dropped 4 bases and J dropped 3 bases, with 12 bases sitting between them. In germline, CDR1 is SQVTM, CDR2 ANQGSEA. This CDR3 has 13 residues. CDR3 in DNA: TGCAGCGTTGTGCGTCAGGGGTACACTGAAGCTTTCTTT. Translation: CSVVRQGYTEAFF.

This clonotype came up many times. The chain couples TRBV6-1 to TRBJ1-1; D is possibly TRBD1 (5 bases). The germline V and J ends were trimmed by 0 bases and 1 base, with 33 bases remaining between them. The germline V gene has CDR1 MNHNS and CDR2 SASEGT. This CDR3 region has 23 residues. The CDR3 loop is CASSEALRRFPVWGYSENTEAFF. CDR3 coding DNA: TGTGCCAGCAGTGAAGCGCTTCGTCGTTTCCCTGTTTGGGGGTATTCTGAGAACACTGAAGCTTTCTTT.

In its sample, this clonotype was seen a few times. The genes are TRBV20-1 and TRBJ2-5, with D perhaps TRBD1 or TRBD2 (5 bases each). The CDR3 extends over 16 amino acids. Germline CDR1 and CDR2: DFQATT and SNEGSKA (reference sequence). V lost 3 bases, J lost 1 base, and 18 bases lay in between. As DNA, the CDR3 is TGCAGTGCTAGTAAGCCAGGGAGACCCCTCCAAGAGACCCAGTACTTC. Translated: CSASKPGRPLQETQYF.

This clonotype was counted between two and nine times. The rearrangement uses TRBV28 and TRBJ2-1; D gene ambiguous. The V gene's germline CDR1 is MDHEN and CDR2 SYDVKM. There are 16 residues in the CDR3. Trimming took off 7 bases at V and 0 bases at J, with 16 bases between the two ends. The CDR3 bases are TGTGCCAGCAACTCTAAAAGGGTAGTCTCCTACAATGAGCAGTTCTTC. Its translation is CASNSKRVVSYNEQFF.

The chain employs TRBV20-1 and TRBJ2-3; tentatively, D is TRBD2 (6 bases). This CDR3 has 16 amino acids. Trimming pared 5 bases from V and 2 bases from J, leaving 20 bases between. CDR1 and CDR2 from the germline V gene are DFQATT and SNEGSKA (reference sequence). CDR3 amino acids: CSARRSARGLTDTQYF. The DNA of the CDR3 is TGCAGTGCTCGTCGGAGTGCGCGGGGCCTCACAGATACGCAGTATTTT.

The V call is TRBV5-1, the J call TRBJ1-3; no reliable D call. The CDR3 is made up of 15 amino acids. The V and J ends lost 0 bases and 0 bases respectively, with 7 bases between them. Per the germline V gene, CDR1 is SGHRS and CDR2 is YFSETQ. CDR3 in amino acids: CASSLEALSGNTIYF. The CDR3 DNA reads TGCGCCAGCAGCTTGGAAGCACTCTCTGGAAACACCATATATTTT.

This clonotype was seen many times. The CDR3 sequence: CSVEARTYGYTF. For the CDR3, the DNA is TGCAGCGTTGAAGCCCGCACTTATGGCTACACCTTC. The rearrangement joins TRBV29-1 to TRBJ1-2; D remains unclear. Germline V gene sequence: CDR1 SQVTM, CDR2 ANQGSEA. V was shortened by 1 base and J by 5 bases, with 8 bases between the two germline ends. CDR3 length equals 12 residues.

The chain combines TRBV7-2 with TRBJ2-3; 13 nucleotides line up with TRBD2. The CDR3 is made up of 16 amino acids. Germline V CDR1 and CDR2: SGHTA, FQGNSA. The V segment lost 7 bases and the J segment 2 bases; nucleotides outside the gene matches: 6. Here the CDR3 reads CASTGGLAGITDTQYF. CDR3 nucleotides: TGTGCCAGCACCGGGGGACTAGCGGGGATCACAGATACGCAGTATTTT.

This clonotype was found many times. The V and J genes are TRBV7-9 and TRBJ2-3; D remains ambiguous. The germline CDR1 and CDR2 sequences are SEHNR and FQNEAQ (reference sequence). CDR3 length: 14 residues. V lost 0 bases, J lost 5 bases, and 9 bases lay in between. The CDR3 sequence: CASSLAQAGDTQYF. CDR3 in DNA: TGTGCCAGCAGCTTAGCTCAAGCCGGAGATACGCAGTATTTT.

In this sample, this clonotype turned up many times. V and J are TRBV20-1 and TRBJ2-3; TRBD1 matches 7 bases. The V gene's germline CDR1 is DFQATT and CDR2 SNEGSKA (reference sequence). This CDR3 contains 14 residues. Trimming cost V 6 bases and J 1 base; bases outside gene matches: 7. DNA of the CDR3: TGCAGTGCCATAACAGGGGCTCGCACAGATACGCAGTATTTT. Its translation: CSAITGARTDTQYF.

This clonotype was recorded many times. V is TRBV30 and J is TRBJ1-6; D gene uncertain. CDR1 and CDR2 (germline): GTSNPN, SVGIG (reference sequence). The CDR3 has 13 amino acids. V was cut by 0 bases and J by 8 bases, with 8 bases left in between. The CDR3 DNA sequence: TGTGCCTGGAGTGTAGTAGAGGATTCACCCCTCCACTTT. Amino acid sequence: CAWSVVEDSPLHF.

This clonotype has at least ten counts. The rearrangement joins TRBV6-6 to TRBJ2-5; 10 bases are shared with TRBD2. Germline V gene data show CDR1 as MNHNY and CDR2 as SVGAGI (reference sequence). V lost 6 bases, J lost 2 bases, and 9 bases stayed unmatched. The CDR3 extends over 16 amino acids. This CDR3 reads CASSPTSTSGQETQYF. The CDR3 bases are TGTGCCAGCAGCCCCACATCGACTAGCGGGCAAGAGACCCAGTACTTC.

This clonotype has at least ten counts. The J gene is TRBJ1-5, the V gene TRBV7-8; 8 nucleotides line up with TRBD1. J was trimmed by 6 bases and V by 5 bases; bases with no gene match: 3. This CDR3 is 13 amino acids long. Germline CDR1 SGHVS, CDR2 FQNEAQ. The CDR3 sequence is CASSHDRGQPQHF. The CDR3 DNA reads as TGTGCCAGCAGCCACGACAGGGGTCAGCCCCAGCATTTT.

This rearrangement joins TRBV13 to TRBJ2-3; D is tentatively TRBD1 or TRBD2 (5 bases each). The CDR3 sequence is 16 residues long. V gave up 0 bases and J gave up 6 bases, with 16 bases separating them. Germline-derived CDR1 and CDR2 are PRHDT and FYEKMQ (reference sequence). The CDR3 DNA reads TGTGCCAGCAGCTTAGGCAGCGAACCGGGGCTCGATACGCAGTATTTT. Translating it yields CASSLGSEPGLDTQYF. The full variable domain, in which reference TRBV13 and TRBJ2-3 provide the parts outside the CDR3, is AAGVIQSPRHLIKEKRETATLKCYPIPRHDTVYWYQQGPGQDPQFLISFYEKMQSDKGSIPDRFSAQQFSDYHSELNMSSLELGDSALYFCASSLGSEPGLDTQYFGPGTRLTVL.

This clonotype has a count of ten or more. This chain connects TRBV21-1 to TRBJ2-6; the table assigns TRBD1, which was not confirmed against the DNA. TRBV21-1 is labeled a pseudogene. The CDR3 contains 14 residues. The CDR3 coding sequence is TGTGCCAGCACCACAGGGTGCGGGGCCAACGTCCTGACTTTC. Translating gives CASTTGCGANVLTF.